The next 32 T cell receptor beta chains were all read from a single sample in a study of breast tumors, draining lymph nodes, adjacent tissues. Axillary draining lymph nodes of breast cancer patients supplied the node samples. TCRdb independently ran MiXCR on the multiplex PCR reads; one entry per CDR3 protein. The sample has 150,000 to 250,000 distinct CDR3 sequences, 31% seen once. Sequenced: axillary lymph node tissue. The origin of the receptors is a female donor with breast cancer. Some clones in this sample may be carry-over from other donors' samples.

This clonotype came up many times. The chain recombines TRBV9 with TRBJ1-5, with D tentatively TRBD1 (5 bases). The CDR3 totals 14 residues. Trimming pared 0 bases from V and 9 bases from J, leaving 13 bases between. CDR1 SGDLS and CDR2 YYNGEE come from the germline V gene. Here the CDR3 reads CASSVGAGRWPQHF. CDR3 in DNA: TGTGCCAGCAGCGTAGGAGCAGGGCGTTGGCCCCAGCATTTT. Together with reference TRBV9 and TRBJ1-5, the CDR3 gives the full variable domain: DSGVTQTPKHLITATGQRVTLRCSPRSGDLSVYWYQQSLDQGLQFLIQYYNGEERAKGNILERFSAQQFPDLHSELNLSSLELGDSALYFCASSVGAGRWPQHFGDGTRLSIL.

This clonotype was seen at least ten times. The chain carries TRBV5-1 and TRBJ1-5; TRBD1 matches at 7 bases. The CDR3 covers 15 residues. Unmatched junction bases numbered 11, after V lost 4 bases and J lost 7 bases. The V gene's germline CDR1 is SGHRS and CDR2 YFSETQ. The CDR3 here is CASSPGGGLQQPQHF. As DNA, the CDR3 is TGCGCCAGCAGCCCAGGGGGAGGGCTACAACAGCCCCAGCATTTT.

For this clonotype: A read error may account for a junction end that differs from germline. The V gene is TRBV5-1, the J gene TRBJ1-2, with D possibly TRBD1 on 5 matching bases. There are 14 residues in the CDR3. The germline CDR1 and CDR2 sequences are SGHRS and YFSETQ. CDR3 protein: CASSLMTDSYGHTF. CDR3 bases: TGCGCCAGCAGCTTGATGACAGATAGCTATGGCCACACCTTC.

Ten or more counts support this clonotype. The chain is built from TRBV18 and TRBJ2-5, with 12 nucleotides matching TRBD2. Germline CDR1 KGHSH, CDR2 LQKENI. J was trimmed by 5 bases and V by 3 bases; bases with no gene match: 7. The CDR3 spans 16 residues. Here the CDR3 reads CASSPVTSGGLETQYF. CDR3 DNA: TGTGCCAGCTCACCCGTTACTAGCGGGGGGCTGGAGACCCAGTACTTC.

This clonotype was seen ten or more times. The chain links TRBV5-8 to TRBJ2-5; D could derive from TRBD1 or TRBD2 (5 bases each). There are 15 residues in the CDR3. Germline V gives CDR1 SGHTS, CDR2 YDEGEE. V lost 1 base to trimming and J lost 4 bases, with 14 bases between them. As DNA, the CDR3 is TGTGCCAGCAGCTTGTCGCAGGGAGAGGGAGAGACCCAGTACTTC. It translates to CASSLSQGEGETQYF.

This clonotype was found many times. The chain couples TRBV6-1 to TRBJ2-1; the match to TRBD2 covers 12 bases. The germline CDR1 and CDR2 sequences are MNHNS and SASEGT. CDR3 length: 14 residues. The V gene end was trimmed by 5 bases and the J gene end by 9 bases; junction bases not matched to a gene: 5. CDR3: CASSRLAGGLEQFF. CDR3 in DNA: TGTGCCAGCAGTAGGCTAGCGGGGGGGCTTGAGCAGTTCTTC.

This clonotype ranks as medium-sized (0.01 to 0.1%). The chain combines TRBV7-9 with TRBJ2-7; no definite D call. CDR1 and CDR2 (germline): SEHNR, FQNEAQ (reference sequence). CDR3 length equals 13 residues. The ends were cut back, 5 bases at V and 0 bases at J, with 8 bases in the middle. Here the CDR3 reads CASSPRYSYEQYF. The CDR3 DNA sequence: TGTGCCAGCAGCCCTAGGTACTCCTACGAGCAGTACTTC.

The chain couples TRBV28 to TRBJ1-6; D call uncertain. Germline V lookup: CDR1 MDHEN, CDR2 SYDVKM. V was shortened by 2 bases and J by 10 bases, with 12 bases between the two germline ends. CDR3 length: 14 amino acids. CDR3 sequence (DNA): TGTGCCAGCAGTTTACCGGGTCTGAGCTCACCCCTCCACTTT. This encodes CASSLPGLSSPLHF.

Ten or more counts support this clonotype. The CDR3, as DNA: TGCGCCAGCAGCTCGGGGGGCATCACAGATACGCAGTATTTT. Translation: CASSSGGITDTQYF. V is TRBV5-1 and J is TRBJ2-3; a possible D gene is TRBD2 (7 bases). Germline lookup yields CDR1 SGHRS and CDR2 YFSETQ. V lost 3 bases, J lost 2 bases, and 10 bases lay in between. The CDR3 sequence is 14 residues long. Full variable domain (outside the CDR3, taken from reference TRBV5-1 and TRBJ2-3): KAGVTQTPRYLIKTRGQQVTLSCSPISGHRSVSWYQQTPGQGLQFLFEYFSETQRNKGNFPGRFSGRQFSNSRSEMNVSTLELGDSALYLCASSSGGITDTQYFGPGTRLTVL.

The table lists this clonotype with a few counts. One base away lies a much larger clone, so this may be a sequencing read error. This rearrangement joins TRBV20-1 to TRBJ2-7; possibly TRBD2 for D (5 bases). This CDR3 has 15 amino acids. The germline V gene has CDR1 DFQATT and CDR2 SNEGSKA (reference sequence). CDR3: CSARDRGTSSYGQYF. The CDR3 DNA follows: TGCAGTGCTAGAGATCGGGGTACGAGCTCCTACGGGCAGTACTTC.

The genes are TRBV20-1 and TRBJ1-5; D possibly corresponds to TRBD1 (5 bases). V lost 0 bases to trimming and J lost 8 bases, with 20 bases between them. The V gene's germline CDR1 is DFQATT and CDR2 SNEGSKA (reference sequence). CDR3 length: 16 amino acids. The CDR3 loop reads CSARDEGLAGGEPQHF. CDR3 bases: TGCAGTGCTAGAGATGAGGGACTAGCGGGGGGAGAGCCCCAGCATTTT.

This clonotype was found a few times. A read error is possible here, since a much larger clone lies one base away. The final CDR3 position lacks the conserved phenylalanine or tryptophan, pointing to a likely read error. The chain uses TRBV7-9 and TRBJ2-1; weak D call: TRBD2 (7 bases). Germline values: CDR1 SEHNR, CDR2 FQNEAQ (reference sequence). CDR3 length equals 14 residues. V was shortened by 8 bases and J by 11 bases, with 22 bases between the two germline ends. CDR3 region: CASGGATGLAKQFL. The CDR3 bases are TGTGCCAGCGGGGGGGCAACAGGGCTTGCCAAGCAGTTCCTC.

This clonotype was observed at least ten times. V and J are TRBV29-1 and TRBJ1-2, with D uncertain. Germline lookup yields CDR1 SQVTM and CDR2 ANQGSEA. The CDR3 length is 15 residues. The V end was cut by 0 bases, the J end by 4 bases, with 15 bases between. The CDR3 is CSVEDLNGRVYGYTF. CDR3 coding DNA: TGCAGCGTTGAAGATCTCAACGGGCGGGTCTATGGCTACACCTTC.

On this clonotype itself: A much larger clone is a single base away; this may be a read error. The J gene is TRBJ2-1, the V gene TRBV9, with D maybe TRBD2 (6 bases). This CDR3 is built from 15 residues. Germline V CDR1 and CDR2: SGDLS, YYNGEE. V lost 0 bases and J 6 bases, leaving 13 bases between the germline ends. CDR3 bases: TGTGCCAGCAGCGTAGATCGGGGGACCTGCAATGAGCAGTTCTTC. Translation: CASSVDRGTCNEQFF.

This clonotype showed up just a few times. This may be a read error: a much more frequent sequence differs by one nucleotide. This rearrangement joins TRBV7-8 to TRBJ2-1; perhaps TRBD2 as D (5 bases). With 4 bases removed from V and 4 bases from J, the gap between germline ends came to 17 bases. This CDR3 is 16 amino acids long. The germline V gene has CDR1 SGHVS and CDR2 FQNEAQ. For the CDR3, the DNA is TGTGCCAGCAGCTCAGCCTTGGCTAGCCTTTACAATGAGCAGTTCTTC. Its translation is CASSSALASLYNEQFF. The complete variable domain, with remaining parts taken from reference TRBV7-8 and TRBJ2-1, reads GAGVSQSPRYKVAKRGQDVALRCDPISGHVSLFWYQQALGQGPEFLTYFQNEAQLDKSGLPSDRFFAERPEGSVSTLKIQRTQQEDSAVYLCASSSALASLYNEQFFGPGTRLTVL.

This clonotype was detected many times. This chain connects TRBV6-4 to TRBJ2-5, with 8 bases fitting TRBD2. The ends lost 0 bases at V and 6 bases at J; junction bases unmatched: 12. This CDR3 has 17 residues. Germline lookup yields CDR1 MRHNA and CDR2 SNTAGT. CDR3 sequence reads: CASSDSKWSSGQKTQYF. CDR3 sequence (DNA): TGTGCCAGCAGTGACTCGAAGTGGTCTAGCGGGCAGAAGACCCAGTACTTC.

Many counts were recorded for this clonotype. A junction end diverges from the germline sequence, so it may reflect a read error. The J gene is TRBJ2-4, the V gene TRBV10-3, with 8 bases that match TRBD1. The CDR3 is 12 amino acids. CDR1 ENHRY and CDR2 SYGVKD come from the germline V gene. CDR3 sequence (DNA): TGTGCCACCAGTGACAGGGGAAACATTCAGTACTTC. Protein: CATSDRGNIQYF.

The J gene is TRBJ2-5, the V gene TRBV15, with TRBD2 matching 10 bases. The germline CDR1 and CDR2 sequences are LNHNV and YYDKDF (reference sequence). V shed 11 bases and J 4 bases; nucleotides not matched to a gene: 7. The CDR3 runs to 13 residues. The chain's CDR3 is CAPQEREGETQYF. The CDR3 region has the DNA TGTGCCCCGCAGGAGCGGGAGGGAGAGACCCAGTACTTC.

This clonotype was counted only a few times. Given a much more abundant clone one base away, this may be a read error. The chain links TRBV20-1 to TRBJ2-7; a possible D gene is TRBD2 (7 bases). Germline assignment: CDR1 DFQATT and CDR2 SNEGSKA (reference sequence). The CDR3 length is 13 residues. The CDR3 coding sequence is TGCAGTGCTAGAGATAATCGGGGGGACACGGTATTCTTC. Amino acid sequence: CSARDNRGDTVFF.

Note on this clonotype: This is likely a read error, given that the CDR3 carries no conserved phenylalanine or tryptophan at its end. The DNA is omitted, as the CDR3 cannot be located on it reliably, and the CDR3 follows TCRdb's listing. The gene calls are TRBV7-3 and TRBJ2-5; the table calls TRBD1, which could not be checked here. Germline loops: CDR1 SGHTA, CDR2 FQGTGA. The CDR3 sequence runs 15 residues, both termini included. This CDR3 is CASSLGQGYGYTFGS.

At least ten counts were recorded for this clonotype. One base away lies a much larger clone, so this may be a sequencing read error. The rearrangement uses TRBV20-1 and TRBJ2-5; 14 bases map to TRBD2. From germline, CDR1 is DFQATT and CDR2 SNEGSKA (reference sequence). Unmatched junction bases numbered 5, after V lost 3 bases and J lost 5 bases. This CDR3 comprises 15 residues. This CDR3 is CSARGGLAGAETQYF. The CDR3, as DNA: TGCAGTGCTAGGGGGGGACTAGCGGGAGCTGAGACCCAGTACTTC.

With regard to this clonotype: Possible read error: a much larger clone is one base away. The CDR3 nucleotides are TGTGCCAGCAGCCCCCTGGCGAGCGGGGGCACCTGGGACCATGAGCAGTTCTTC. As protein: CASSPLASGGTWDHEQFF. This rearrangement joins TRBV7-8 to TRBJ2-1, with TRBD2 identical over 8 bases. After removal of 5 bases from V and 8 bases from J, the junction contained 20 bases not matched to a gene. Per the germline V gene, CDR1 is SGHVS and CDR2 is FQNEAQ. This CDR3 has 18 amino acids.

This clonotype was counted many times. The gene calls are TRBV12-3 or TRBV12-4 and TRBJ1-2, with unresolved D. Trimming shortened V by 6 bases and J by 8 bases, and 19 bases separated the two germline ends. This CDR3 region has 14 residues. This CDR3 is CASSLEVLKKGYTF. CDR3 bases: TGTGCCAGCAGCCTGGAGGTGTTAAAGAAGGGCTACACCTTC.

The chain uses TRBV13 and TRBJ2-1; 9 nucleotides match TRBD2. The V segment lost 5 bases and the J segment 8 bases; nucleotides outside the gene matches: 13. Germline V gene data show CDR1 as PRHDT and CDR2 as FYEKMQ (reference sequence). The CDR3 runs to 16 residues. CDR3 protein: CASSHRGRGGLDEQFF. The CDR3 region has the DNA TGTGCCAGCAGCCACCGAGGGCGGGGGGGGCTCGATGAGCAGTTCTTC.

There are many counts of this clonotype. A single base separates this from a much larger clone, so it may be a read error. The chain employs TRBV14 and TRBJ1-6; TRBD1 is a possible D gene (6 bases). This CDR3 comprises 15 residues. Per germline, CDR1 SGHDN and CDR2 FVKESK. CDR3 in amino acids: CASSPGAGANSPPHF. The CDR3 DNA follows: TGTGCCAGCAGCCCGGGGGCAGGGGCTAATTCACCCCCCCACTTT.

This rearrangement joins TRBV7-2 to TRBJ2-3, with 11 bases lining up with TRBD2. Germline CDR1 and CDR2: SGHTA and FQGNSA. V shed 0 bases and J 0 bases; nucleotides not matched to a gene: 5. The CDR3 has 18 residues. In DNA form, the CDR3 reads TGTGCCAGCAGCTTAGCAACTAGCGGGGGAGCTAGCACAGATACGCAGTATTTT. This codes for CASSLATSGGASTDTQYF.

This clonotype appeared many times. The gene calls are TRBV13 and TRBJ1-2, with 9 nucleotides matching TRBD1. The junction had 15 bases not matched to a gene; V was cut back by 5 bases and J by 8 bases. The germline V gene encodes CDR1 PRHDT and CDR2 FYEKMQ (reference sequence). This CDR3 comprises 16 residues. CDR3 sequence (DNA): TGTGCCAGCAGCGAACCGAAGACAGGGGGACCATTAGGCTACACCTTC. This encodes CASSEPKTGGPLGYTF. The variable domain in full, completed from reference TRBV13 and TRBJ1-2, reads AAGVIQSPRHLIKEKRETATLKCYPIPRHDTVYWYQQGPGQDPQFLISFYEKMQSDKGSIPDRFSAQQFSDYHSELNMSSLELGDSALYFCASSEPKTGGPLGYTFGSGTRLTVV.

This clonotype was recorded a few times. Given a much more abundant clone one base away, this may be a read error. The conserved phenylalanine or tryptophan is not found at the CDR3 terminus, so this likely reflects a read error. The V call is TRBV12-3 or TRBV12-4, the J call TRBJ2-5, with D perhaps TRBD2 (6 bases). The CDR3 runs to 15 residues. Trimming shortened V by 2 bases and J by 2 bases, and 12 bases separated the two germline ends. This CDR3 reads CASSLRPSVQETQYL. For the CDR3, the DNA is TGTGCCAGCAGTTTACGACCTAGCGTACAAGAGACCCAGTACCTC.

This clonotype was recorded a few times. This could be a read error, since a much larger clone is one nucleotide away. This chain uses TRBV6-4 with TRBJ2-3; perhaps TRBD2 as D (7 bases). V gave up 10 bases and J gave up 1 base, with 15 bases separating them. This CDR3 spans 14 amino acids. Germline CDR1 reads MRHNA; CDR2 reads SNTAGT. The CDR3 here is CATSRGGGTDTQYF. In DNA form, the CDR3 reads TGTGCCACCTCCCGCGGGGGCGGCACAGATACGCAGTATTTT.

As concerns this clonotype: This may be a read error, as it is one base from a much larger clone. The chain carries TRBV12-3 or TRBV12-4 and TRBJ1-2; D ambiguous. Trimming took off 7 bases at V and 5 bases at J, with 11 bases between the two ends. The CDR3 has 12 residues. CDR3 sequence: CASNDCLYGYTF. CDR3 DNA: TGTGCCAGCAATGATTGTTTATATGGCTACACCTTC.

A note on this clonotype: This sequence may be a read error, since a much larger clone differs from it by one base. This sequence joins TRBV7-9 and TRBJ2-5, with D tentatively TRBD2 (7 bases). This CDR3 is 15 amino acids long. CDR1 SEHNR and CDR2 FQNEAQ come from the germline V gene (reference sequence). CDR3: CASSSRGAGEETQHF. The CDR3 DNA reads as TGTGCCAGCAGCTCCCGGGGGGCGGGAGAAGAGACCCAGCACTTC.

This clonotype was detected many times. J is TRBJ2-2 and V is TRBV20-1; 10 nucleotides line up with TRBD1. V gave up 0 bases and J gave up 6 bases; unmatched junction bases: 7. Germline values: CDR1 DFQATT, CDR2 SNEGSKA (reference sequence). The CDR3 loop spans 16 amino acids. Here the CDR3 reads CSARDGGQGSSGELFF. The CDR3 coding sequence is TGCAGTGCTAGAGATGGGGGACAGGGGTCTTCCGGGGAGCTGTTTTTT.